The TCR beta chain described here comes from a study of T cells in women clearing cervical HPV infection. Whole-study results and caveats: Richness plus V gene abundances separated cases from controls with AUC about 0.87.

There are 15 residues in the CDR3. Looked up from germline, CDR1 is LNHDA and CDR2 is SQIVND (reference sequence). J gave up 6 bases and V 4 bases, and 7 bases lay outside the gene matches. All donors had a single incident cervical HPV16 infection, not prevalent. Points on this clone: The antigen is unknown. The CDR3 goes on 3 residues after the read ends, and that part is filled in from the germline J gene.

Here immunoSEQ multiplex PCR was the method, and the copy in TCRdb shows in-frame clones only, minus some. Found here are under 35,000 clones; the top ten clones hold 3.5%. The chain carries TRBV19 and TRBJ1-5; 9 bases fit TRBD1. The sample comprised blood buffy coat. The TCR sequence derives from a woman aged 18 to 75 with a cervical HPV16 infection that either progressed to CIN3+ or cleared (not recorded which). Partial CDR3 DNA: TGTGCCAGTAGTAAAACAGACAGGGGGACTCAGCCC. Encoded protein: CASSKTDRGTQP. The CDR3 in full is CASSKTDRGTQPQHF.